The 13 T cell receptor beta chains below were found in one sample sequenced in a study of blood T cells in healthy people across ages. The second PCR ran roughly 7 to 11 cycles with a sample-barcoded 5' primer and J-beta primers. TCRdb reprocessed the 5' RACE reads with MiXCR, giving one entry per CDR3 protein. The sample includes a few hundred thousand distinct CDR3 sequences, 27% of them seen just once. The same data also contributed to another study, on T cells of mothers and their children.

The sequencing sample was made of blood. These receptors all stem from a boy aged 2 to 9 in good health.

The gene calls are TRBV19 and TRBJ2-5, with D possibly being TRBD1 (5 bases). Between the trimmed V and J ends, which lost 3 bases and 7 bases, there was a span of 12 bases. The CDR3 runs to 13 residues. Germline V CDR1 and CDR2: LNHDA, SQIVND (reference sequence). In nucleotides, the CDR3 is TGTGCCAGTAGTATCGGCAGGGATGGGACCCAGTACTTC. Protein sequence: CASSIGRDGTQYF.

The chain joins TRBV6-2 or TRBV6-3 to TRBJ2-7; 8 bases fit TRBD1. Germline trimming cut 7 bases from V and 3 bases from J; bases unmatched to any gene: 11. Germline CDR1 MNHEY, CDR2 SVGEGT. This CDR3 has 15 amino acids. CDR3 DNA: TGTGCCAGCAACCAAATTCCGGGACAGGACTACGAGCAGTACTTC. Amino acids: CASNQIPGQDYEQYF.

This clonotype appeared a few times. V is TRBV7-8 and J is TRBJ2-7; D is ambiguous. The CDR3 has 12 amino acids. With 2 bases removed from V and 6 bases from J, the gap between germline ends came to 8 bases. Germline assignment: CDR1 SGHVS and CDR2 FQNEAQ. The CDR3 sequence: CASSLNSLEQYF. The CDR3 DNA reads TGTGCCAGCAGCTTAAACTCCCTCGAGCAGTACTTC.

The V gene is TRBV20-1, the J gene TRBJ2-5; 8 nucleotides match TRBD2. Germline assignment: CDR1 DFQATT and CDR2 SNEGSKA (reference sequence). Germline trimming cut 7 bases from V and 4 bases from J; bases unmatched to any gene: 5. This CDR3 spans 12 amino acids. The CDR3 sequence: CSGSAGGETQYF. The CDR3 DNA reads TGCAGTGGCTCGGCGGGAGGAGAGACCCAGTACTTC.

This clonotype was found many times. The CDR3 bases are TGTGCCAGCAGAATTGATGGACACTTCTCTGGGGCCAACGTCCTGACTTTC. Residues: CASRIDGHFSGANVLTF. V usage is TRBV12-3 or TRBV12-4 and J usage is TRBJ2-6; D possibly corresponds to TRBD1 (5 bases). Between the trimmed V and J ends, which lost 6 bases and 0 bases, there was a span of 15 bases. The CDR3 is made up of 17 amino acids.

The chain couples TRBV20-1 to TRBJ2-2; 11 positions match TRBD2. The junction had 4 bases not matched to a gene; V was cut back by 3 bases and J by 1 base. This CDR3 comprises 16 residues. Germline V gene data show CDR1 as DFQATT and CDR2 as SNEGSKA (reference sequence). As DNA, the CDR3 is TGCAGTGCTAGCCCGGGACTAGCGGTGAACACCGGGGAGCTGTTTTTT. It specifies CSASPGLAVNTGELFF.

The rearrangement links TRBV3-1 to TRBJ1-6, with 8 nucleotides matching TRBD1. Germline V gene data show CDR1 as LGHDT and CDR2 as YNNKEL (reference sequence). Unmatched junction bases numbered 6, after V lost 4 bases and J lost 7 bases. The CDR3 has 15 residues. CDR3 loop: CASSPLAGGNSPLHF. The CDR3 coding sequence is TGTGCCAGCAGCCCATTAGCAGGGGGCAATTCACCCCTCCACTTT.

The J gene is TRBJ1-1, the V gene TRBV7-9; 7 bases are shared with TRBD1. The CDR3 contains 14 residues. The junction had 7 bases not matched to a gene; V was cut back by 6 bases and J by 3 bases. Looked up from germline, CDR1 is SEHNR and CDR2 is FQNEAQ (reference sequence). The CDR3 loop is CASSPDRVDTEAFF. CDR3 coding DNA: TGTGCCAGCAGTCCCGACAGGGTGGACACTGAAGCTTTCTTT.

This clonotype has a handful of counts. The chain carries TRBV7-6 and TRBJ2-7; TRBD1 might be the D (5 bases). The V end lost 2 bases, the J end lost 6 bases, and 20 bases lay between the germline ends. The CDR3 sequence is 16 residues long. Looked up from germline, CDR1 is SGHVS and CDR2 is FNYEAQ. The CDR3 region is CASSLRGRASAPEQYF. CDR3 DNA sequence: TGTGCCAGCAGCTTAAGGGGTCGGGCCTCAGCCCCCGAGCAGTACTTC.

This clonotype showed up just a few times. The chain employs TRBV6-6 and TRBJ2-7, with D perhaps TRBD1 (5 bases). Trimming stripped 4 bases from V and 3 bases from J, with 10 bases between. This CDR3 contains 13 residues. Per the germline V gene, CDR1 is MNHNY and CDR2 is SVGAGI (reference sequence). The CDR3 DNA reads TGTGCCAGCAGTTCCGAGACAGACTACGAGCAGTACTTC. This translates into CASSSETDYEQYF.

The chain couples TRBV30 to TRBJ2-5; 8 bases agree with TRBD1. Gene TRBJ2-1 matches the end of the DNA better, so the J call may be wrong. This CDR3 has 12 residues. The V gene's germline CDR1 is GTSNPN and CDR2 SVGIG (reference sequence). CDR3 sequence: CAWSTGGNEQFF. The CDR3 DNA is TGTGCCTGGAGTACAGGGGGAAATGAGCAGTTCTTC.

The chain recombines TRBV6-5 with TRBJ1-3; D is unclear. This CDR3 contains 15 residues. Germline CDR1 and CDR2: MNHEY and SVGAGI. V was trimmed by 0 bases and J by 1 base, leaving 7 bases between them. The CDR3 sequence: CASSYSQTSGNTIYF. The CDR3 DNA reads TGTGCCAGCAGTTACTCTCAGACTTCTGGAAACACCATATATTTT.

The chain links TRBV3-1 to TRBJ1-3; no firm D call. The CDR3 is made up of 14 amino acids. Germline V gene data show CDR1 as LGHDT and CDR2 as YNNKEL (reference sequence). V gave up 8 bases and J gave up 5 bases, with 16 bases separating them. The CDR3 region is CASSPRIARNTIYF. CDR3 nucleotide sequence: TGTGCCAGCTCACCGAGGATAGCGAGAAACACCATATATTTT.